The rows below give T cell receptor beta chains drawn from one sample of a study of early T cells in non-severe SARS-CoV-2 infection. A single record per CDR3 protein comes from TCRdb applying MiXCR to the 5' RACE reads. The profile shows roughly 92,000 distinct CDR3 sequences, more than 10% of them singletons. Here the sequenced sample was whole blood, taken at baseline. These receptors were taken from an adult who was a healthcare worker with PCR-confirmed SARS-CoV-2 infection or an uninfected control (not recorded which). The CDR3 runs from the conserved cysteine through the conserved F or W. A D gene is named only where the DNA matches it firmly. Not all rows give a size; the values are once, few, many and, for expanded clones, a class.

abundance: .
d_gene: TRBD1
j_gene: TRBJ1-2
v_gene: TRBV12-3/TRBV12-4
CDR3aa: CASSLADRIYGYTF
CDR3nt: TGTGCCAGCAGTTTAGCGGACAGGATCTATGGCTACACCTTC

abundance: .
d_gene: .
j_gene: TRBJ2-4
v_gene: TRBV7-9
CDR3aa: CASSKARGSAKNIQYF
CDR3nt: TGTGCCAGCAGCAAAGCGCGGGGATCAGCCAAAAACATTCAGTACTTC

abundance: .
d_gene: .
j_gene: TRBJ1-4
v_gene: TRBV5-1
CDR3aa: CASSLGTANEKLFF
CDR3nt: TGCGCCAGCAGCTTGGGGACGGCTAATGAAAAACTGTTTTTT

abundance: .
d_gene: .
j_gene: TRBJ1-2
v_gene: TRBV19
CDR3aa: CASSISVPRGYTF
CDR3nt: TGTGCCAGTAGTATCTCGGTCCCTAGAGGCTACACCTTC

abundance: few
d_gene: .
j_gene: TRBJ2-7
v_gene: TRBV24-1
CDR3aa: CATSEGRPATNDEQYF
CDR3nt: TGTGCCACCAGTGAGGGGAGGCCCGCGACTAATGACGAGCAGTACTTC

abundance: few
d_gene: .
j_gene: TRBJ2-5
v_gene: TRBV10-3
CDR3aa: CAISVYYFSETSPETQYF
CDR3nt: TGTGCCATCAGTGTATACTATTTTAGCGAGACTTCCCCAGAGACCCAGTACTTC

abundance: few
d_gene: .
j_gene: TRBJ2-5
v_gene: TRBV7-7
CDR3aa: CASTSPGETQYF
CDR3nt: TGTGCTAGCACCTCCCCGGGGGAGACCCAGTACTTC

abundance: .
d_gene: .
j_gene: TRBJ1-5
v_gene: TRBV6-1
CDR3aa: CASSEGPLIVQPQHF
CDR3nt: TGTGCCAGCAGTGAGGGCCCTTTAATCGTACAGCCCCAGCATTTT

abundance: few
d_gene: .
j_gene: TRBJ2-7
v_gene: TRBV18
CDR3aa: CASSPSSITGEQYF
CDR3nt: TGTGCCAGCTCACCATCGAGCATAACGGGAGAGCAGTACTTC

abundance: few
d_gene: .
j_gene: TRBJ2-7
v_gene: TRBV24-1
CDR3aa: CATSDPLTPRNEQYF
CDR3nt: TGTGCCACCAGTGATCCGCTGACTCCGCGAAACGAGCAGTACTTC

abundance: many
d_gene: TRBD1
j_gene: TRBJ1-3
v_gene: TRBV30
CDR3aa: CAWSRQGKGNTIYF
CDR3nt: TGTGCCTGGAGCCGACAGGGGAAAGGAAACACCATATATTTT

abundance: .
d_gene: .
j_gene: TRBJ1-2
v_gene: TRBV12-3/TRBV12-4
CDR3aa: CASSLGPYYGYTF
CDR3nt: TGTGCCAGCAGTTTAGGCCCGTACTATGGCTACACCTTC

abundance: .
d_gene: .
j_gene: TRBJ1-1
v_gene: TRBV12-5
CDR3aa: CASGFAGGFAFF
CDR3nt: TGTGCTAGTGGTTTTGCGGGAGGATTCGCTTTCTTT

abundance: .
d_gene: TRBD2
j_gene: TRBJ2-1
v_gene: TRBV23-1
CDR3aa: CASSQNGRTSERSSYNEQFF
CDR3nt: TGCGCCAGCAGTCAAAATGGTAGGACTAGCGAGAGGAGCTCCTACAATGAGCAGTTCTTC

abundance: .
d_gene: .
j_gene: TRBJ1-1
v_gene: TRBV6-6
CDR3aa: CASSYDREELF
CDR3nt: TGTGCCAGCAGTTACGACAGAGAGGAGCTCTTT

abundance: .
d_gene: .
j_gene: TRBJ2-7
v_gene: TRBV7-2
CDR3aa: CASSLAIGHQSYEQYF
CDR3nt: TGTGCCAGCAGCTTAGCGATAGGACACCAATCCTACGAGCAGTACTTC

abundance: many
d_gene: .
j_gene: TRBJ2-5
v_gene: TRBV27
CDR3aa: CASSPGVGGGTQYF
CDR3nt: TGTGCCAGCAGTCCTGGGGTGGGTGGAGGGACCCAGTACTTC